The T cell receptor (beta chain) under discussion was sequenced for a study of CD8+ T cells in alopecia areata. Study outcomes and limitations: Higher clonality than in normal scalp was seen in lesional scalp, especially alopecia totalis/universalis. Compared with mice, patients displayed less clear TCR sharing, possibly for HLA-related reasons.

In regard to this clone: The antigen remains unidentified.

TCR sequencing used cDNA made by reverse transcription of extracted RNA. The protocol was immunoSEQ multiplex PCR, while the TCRdb copy is restricted to in-frame clones and leaves out a portion. The table lists 150,000 to 200,000 clones, around 50% of them singletons. This CDR3 contains 12 residues. CDR1 and CDR2 from the germline V gene are SQVTM and ANQGSEA. V lost 4 bases, J lost 5 bases, and 9 bases lay in between. This chain connects TRBV29-1 to TRBJ1-5, with D tentatively TRBD1 (5 bases). The clonotype originates from a human donor with alopecia areata. The sequencing here drew on CD4+ T cells sorted from blood, taken at week 0. The CDR3 reads CSVAMGDQPQHF. CDR3 sequence (DNA): TGCAGCGTTGCTATGGGGGATCAGCCCCAGCATTTT.